These T cell receptor beta chains were read from a single sample in a study of OX40 agonist ivuxolimab in advanced cancers. Clones were read by immunoSEQ multiplex PCR, and TCRdb kept only the in-frame ones, dropping some. The sample contains about 15,000 clones, 85% to 95% of which appear only once. The sample was CD4+ or CD8+ T cells sorted from blood, taken in a trial of the OX40 agonist ivuxolimab. The origin of the receptors is an adult with an advanced solid tumor such as melanoma, head and neck, liver or kidney cancer. Each CDR3 is given with its conserved first and last residue. Fields, in order: D gene, clone size, V gene, CDR3 length, J gene, CDR3 DNA, CDR3 protein. The D gene is left open where the match is weak. Only some rows state a clone size, as once, few, many or a class for expanded clones.

d_call: TRBD2
clone_size: .
v_call: TRBV19
cdr3_length: 15
j_call: TRBJ2-3
cdr3_nt: TGTGCCAGTAGTCGGCTAGCGGGAGGACTAGATACGCAGTATTTT
cdr3_aa: CASSRLAGGLDTQYF

d_call: .
clone_size: .
v_call: TRBV4-2
cdr3_length: 16
j_call: TRBJ2-7
cdr3_nt: TGTGCCAGCAGCCATCAGGGGACTGGCGGGGACTACGAGCAGTACTTC
cdr3_aa: CASSHQGTGGDYEQYF

d_call: TRBD1
clone_size: .
v_call: TRBV7-9
cdr3_length: 19
j_call: TRBJ2-6
cdr3_nt: TGTGCCAGCAGCTTAGCGACAGGGCAAATGGGGCCTGGGGCCAACGTCCTGACTTTC
cdr3_aa: CASSLATGQMGPGANVLTF

d_call: TRBD2
clone_size: .
v_call: TRBV6-6
cdr3_length: 16
j_call: TRBJ2-5
cdr3_nt: TGTGCCAGCAGTTACTCGACTCTAGCGGCACAAGAGACCCAGTACTTC
cdr3_aa: CASSYSTLAAQETQYF

d_call: .
clone_size: .
v_call: TRBV5-6
cdr3_length: 14
j_call: TRBJ1-2
cdr3_nt: TGTGCCAGCAGCTTTAGGCAGTGGTCAGCTGGCTACACCTTC
cdr3_aa: CASSFRQWSAGYTF

d_call: .
clone_size: .
v_call: TRBV4-3
cdr3_length: 15
j_call: TRBJ2-1
cdr3_nt: TGCGCCAGCAGCCCCGGGGACGCTTTTGGCAATGAGCAGTTCTTC
cdr3_aa: CASSPGDAFGNEQFF

d_call: .
clone_size: .
v_call: TRBV6-7
cdr3_length: 12
j_call: TRBJ1-5
cdr3_nt: TGTGCCAGTTTGGACCTCAATCAGCCCCAGCATTTT
cdr3_aa: CASLDLNQPQHF

d_call: .
clone_size: .
v_call: TRBV7-3
cdr3_length: 15
j_call: TRBJ2-6
cdr3_nt: TGTGCCAGTCGGTCCGGTTACTCTGGGGCCAACGTCCTGACTTTC
cdr3_aa: CASRSGYSGANVLTF

d_call: .
clone_size: .
v_call: TRBV25-1
cdr3_length: 12
j_call: TRBJ1-4
cdr3_nt: TGTGCCAGCAGTGACCCTTTTGAAAAACTGTTTTTT
cdr3_aa: CASSDPFEKLFF

d_call: .
clone_size: .
v_call: TRBV6-5
cdr3_length: 13
j_call: TRBJ2-5
cdr3_nt: TGTGCCAGCAGTTACCAAGGCGGGGAGACCCAGTACTTC
cdr3_aa: CASSYQGGETQYF

d_call: .
clone_size: .
v_call: TRBV4-1
cdr3_length: 14
j_call: TRBJ2-1
cdr3_nt: TGCGCCAGCAGCCAAGCGTTCGTGGACAATGAGCAGTTCTTC
cdr3_aa: CASSQAFVDNEQFF

d_call: TRBD2
clone_size: .
v_call: TRBV28
cdr3_length: 15
j_call: TRBJ2-1
cdr3_nt: TGTGCCAGCAGTATCCGGGAGGGGTACTACAATGAGCAGTTCTTC
cdr3_aa: CASSIREGYYNEQFF

d_call: .
clone_size: .
v_call: TRBV6-5
cdr3_length: 14
j_call: TRBJ1-2
cdr3_nt: TGTGCCAGCAGTTACTCAGGGGTTCGCGATGGCTACACCTTC
cdr3_aa: CASSYSGVRDGYTF

d_call: .
clone_size: medium-sized
v_call: TRBV7-9
cdr3_length: 12
j_call: TRBJ1-2
cdr3_nt: TGTGCCAGCAGTAATTTCTCGCGAGGCTACACCTTC
cdr3_aa: CASSNFSRGYTF

d_call: .
clone_size: .
v_call: TRBV7-2
cdr3_length: 13
j_call: TRBJ2-5
cdr3_nt: TGTGCCAGCAGCTTCGGAGGGGCGGAGACCCAGTACTTC
cdr3_aa: CASSFGGAETQYF